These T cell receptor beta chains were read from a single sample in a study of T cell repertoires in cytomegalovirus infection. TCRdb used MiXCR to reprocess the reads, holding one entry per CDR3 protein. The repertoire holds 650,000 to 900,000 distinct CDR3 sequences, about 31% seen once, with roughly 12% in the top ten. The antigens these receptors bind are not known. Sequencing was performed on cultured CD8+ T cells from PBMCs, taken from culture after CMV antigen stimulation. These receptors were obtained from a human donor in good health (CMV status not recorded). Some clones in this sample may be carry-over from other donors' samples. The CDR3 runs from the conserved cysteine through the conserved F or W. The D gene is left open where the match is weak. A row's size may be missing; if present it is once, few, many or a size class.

cdr3_aa: CASSEEAGWLAGAIQETQYF; cdr3_nt: TGTGCCAGCAGTGAAGAGGCGGGTTGGCTAGCGGGGGCCATACAAGAGACCCAGTACTTC; d_call: TRBD2; v_call: TRBV6-1; cdr3_length: 20; clone_size: -; j_call: TRBJ2-5
cdr3_aa: CASSATGLDTEAFF; cdr3_nt: TGTGCCAGCAGCGCTACAGGGTTGGACACTGAAGCTTTCTTT; d_call: -; v_call: TRBV9; cdr3_length: 14; clone_size: -; j_call: TRBJ1-1
cdr3_aa: CASSRGQRHYGYTF; cdr3_nt: TGTGCCAGCAGTAGAGGACAGAGACACTATGGCTACACCTTC; d_call: -; v_call: TRBV2; cdr3_length: 14; clone_size: few; j_call: TRBJ1-2
cdr3_aa: CASSLVLGGLYNEQFF; cdr3_nt: TGTGCCAGCAGCCTAGTATTAGGGGGCCTATACAATGAGCAGTTCTTC; d_call: TRBD1; v_call: TRBV7-8; cdr3_length: 16; clone_size: few; j_call: TRBJ2-1
cdr3_aa: CATSRAGVGEKLFF; cdr3_nt: TGTGCCACCAGCAGAGCAGGGGTGGGTGAAAAACTGTTTTTT; d_call: -; v_call: TRBV15; cdr3_length: 14; clone_size: -; j_call: TRBJ1-4
cdr3_aa: CASSLTHRVNTEAFF; cdr3_nt: TGTGCCAGCAGCTTAACCCACAGGGTGAACACTGAAGCTTTCTTT; d_call: -; v_call: TRBV7-3; cdr3_length: 15; clone_size: many; j_call: TRBJ1-1
cdr3_aa: CASSLIASGNTIYF; cdr3_nt: TGTGCCAGCAGTTTAATAGCCTCTGGAAACACCATATATTTT; d_call: -; v_call: TRBV12-3/TRBV12-4; cdr3_length: 14; clone_size: -; j_call: TRBJ1-3
cdr3_aa: CASSGFGQTYGYTF; cdr3_nt: TGTGCCAGCAGTGGATTTGGACAGACCTATGGCTACACCTTC; d_call: -; v_call: TRBV27; cdr3_length: 14; clone_size: many; j_call: TRBJ1-2
cdr3_aa: CASSSLTGDGYTF; cdr3_nt: TGTGCCAGCAGTTCCTTGACAGGGGATGGCTACACCTTC; d_call: TRBD1; v_call: TRBV6-5; cdr3_length: 13; clone_size: once; j_call: TRBJ1-2
cdr3_aa: CASSLRTGPNTEAFF; cdr3_nt: TGTGCCAGCAGCCTGCGGACAGGGCCCAACACTGAAGCTTTCTTT; d_call: TRBD1; v_call: TRBV7-2; cdr3_length: 15; clone_size: many; j_call: TRBJ1-1
cdr3_aa: CASSFLLGGVYGYTF; cdr3_nt: TGCGCCAGCAGCTTCCTTCTAGGGGGCGTTTATGGCTACACCTTC; d_call: TRBD1; v_call: TRBV5-1; cdr3_length: 15; clone_size: -; j_call: TRBJ1-2
cdr3_aa: CASSPQGREAFF; cdr3_nt: TGCGCCAGCAGCCCACAAGGGAGGGAAGCTTTCTTT; d_call: -; v_call: TRBV5-1; cdr3_length: 12; clone_size: few; j_call: TRBJ1-1
cdr3_aa: CASSATGTPYGYTF; cdr3_nt: TGTGCCAGCAGTGCAACCGGGACACCTTATGGCTACACCTTC; d_call: -; v_call: TRBV6-5; cdr3_length: 14; clone_size: -; j_call: TRBJ1-2
cdr3_aa: CASSQVYEGGQPQHF; cdr3_nt: TGCGCCAGCAGCCAAGTCTACGAGGGCGGTCAGCCCCAGCATTTT; d_call: -; v_call: TRBV4-1; cdr3_length: 15; clone_size: few; j_call: TRBJ1-5
cdr3_aa: CASSQDPTPPSYNEQFF; cdr3_nt: TGTGCCAGCAGCCAAGATCCTACTCCACCTTCCTACAATGAGCAGTTCTTC; d_call: -; v_call: TRBV3-1; cdr3_length: 17; clone_size: -; j_call: TRBJ2-1
cdr3_aa: CASSPQGSHSPLHF; cdr3_nt: TGTGCCAGCAGTCCACAGGGTAGTCATTCACCCCTCCACTTT; d_call: -; v_call: TRBV27; cdr3_length: 14; clone_size: -; j_call: TRBJ1-6
cdr3_aa: CASSHGGGTSRAETQYF; cdr3_nt: TGTGCCAGCAGCCACGGAGGGGGTACTAGTAGAGCGGAGACCCAGTACTTC; d_call: -; v_call: TRBV6-1; cdr3_length: 17; clone_size: many; j_call: TRBJ2-5
cdr3_aa: CASRNRGQDEQYF; cdr3_nt: TGTGCCAGCAGAAACAGGGGGCAGGACGAGCAGTACTTC; d_call: TRBD1; v_call: TRBV5-4; cdr3_length: 13; clone_size: -; j_call: TRBJ2-7
cdr3_aa: CASRDMPGIGEQYF; cdr3_nt: TGTGCCAGCAGAGACATGCCGGGTATAGGAGAGCAGTACTTC; d_call: -; v_call: TRBV6-1; cdr3_length: 14; clone_size: few; j_call: TRBJ2-7
cdr3_aa: CASSIDRRGTEAFF; cdr3_nt: TGTGCCAGTAGTATAGATCGGAGGGGAACTGAAGCTTTCTTT; d_call: -; v_call: TRBV19; cdr3_length: 14; clone_size: few; j_call: TRBJ1-1
cdr3_aa: CASKVAGGPAGELFF; cdr3_nt: TGTGCCAGCAAAGTAGCGGGGGGGCCAGCCGGGGAGCTGTTTTTT; d_call: TRBD2; v_call: TRBV25-1; cdr3_length: 15; clone_size: -; j_call: TRBJ2-2
cdr3_aa: CATRTGTMNTEAFF; cdr3_nt: TGTGCCACCCGGACAGGGACAATGAACACTGAAGCTTTCTTT; d_call: TRBD1; v_call: TRBV19; cdr3_length: 14; clone_size: few; j_call: TRBJ1-1
cdr3_aa: CASSYEGFGETQYF; cdr3_nt: TGTGCCAGCAGTTACGAGGGGTTCGGAGAGACCCAGTACTTC; d_call: -; v_call: TRBV6-2/TRBV6-3; cdr3_length: 14; clone_size: -; j_call: TRBJ2-5
cdr3_aa: CASSLVRGLAGGPGDTGELFF; cdr3_nt: TGTGCCAGCAGCTTAGTTCGCGGACTAGCGGGGGGGCCAGGCGACACCGGGGAGCTGTTTTTT; d_call: TRBD2; v_call: TRBV7-9; cdr3_length: 21; clone_size: few; j_call: TRBJ2-2
cdr3_aa: CSVGERGSYEQYF; cdr3_nt: TGCAGCGTCGGGGAGCGGGGGAGTTACGAGCAGTACTTC; d_call: TRBD2; v_call: TRBV29-1; cdr3_length: 13; clone_size: few; j_call: TRBJ2-7
cdr3_aa: CSAAVGTVTRNTEAFF; cdr3_nt: TGCAGTGCCGCCGTGGGGACAGTAACGAGAAACACTGAAGCTTTCTTT; d_call: TRBD1; v_call: TRBV20-1; cdr3_length: 16; clone_size: few; j_call: TRBJ1-1
cdr3_aa: CASSSGQTDLSTDTQYF; cdr3_nt: TGTGCCAGCAGCTCAGGTCAAACAGATCTCAGCACAGATACGCAGTATTTT; d_call: -; v_call: TRBV7-8; cdr3_length: 17; clone_size: many; j_call: TRBJ2-3
cdr3_aa: CASSLDQNEQFF; cdr3_nt: TGTGCCAGCAGTTTGGATCAGAATGAGCAGTTCTTC; d_call: -; v_call: TRBV28; cdr3_length: 12; clone_size: few; j_call: TRBJ2-1
cdr3_aa: CASSFPSPTGNTIYF; cdr3_nt: TGTGCCAGCAGCTTTCCCTCCCCCACTGGAAACACCATATATTTT; d_call: -; v_call: TRBV11-3; cdr3_length: 15; clone_size: -; j_call: TRBJ1-3
cdr3_aa: CASSEVEGFSYGYTF; cdr3_nt: TGTGCCAGCAGTGAAGTGGAGGGGTTTAGCTATGGCTACACCTTC; d_call: -; v_call: TRBV2; cdr3_length: 15; clone_size: -; j_call: TRBJ1-2
cdr3_aa: CASSLIGTWEETQYF; cdr3_nt: TGTGCCAGCAGTTTAATTGGGACATGGGAGGAGACCCAGTACTTC; d_call: -; v_call: TRBV28; cdr3_length: 15; clone_size: few; j_call: TRBJ2-5